This T cell receptor beta chain was sequenced during a study of cytomegalovirus exposure and HLA in healthy donors. Study-level background: Drawn from HLA-typed donors, around 85 million unique TCRs were held in an early data release.

The study ran its PCR with 60 Vbeta and 13 Jbeta primers. The table came from immunoSEQ multiplex PCR; TCRdb's copy has only in-frame clones and leaves some out. This repertoire comprises some 51,000 clones; its ten largest clones make up approximately 26%. Germline V gene sequence: CDR1 MNHEY, CDR2 SMNVEV (reference sequence). V lost 4 bases to trimming and J lost 2 bases, with 15 bases between them. The CDR3 covers 15 residues. This rearrangement joins TRBV27 to TRBJ2-7, with a tentative D call TRBD1 (6 bases). The sample was PBMCs. The sequence was obtained from a man in his forties in good health and CMV-seropositive. CDR3 region: CASSSLQGVTYEQYF. In DNA form, the CDR3 reads TGTGCCAGCAGTTCCCTACAGGGAGTAACCTACGAGCAGTACTTC.